The TCR beta chain described here comes from a study of cytomegalovirus exposure and HLA in healthy donors. Study-wide points: Previous analysis showed most TCR beta V segments were productive about 87% or about 30% of the time. A later look showed TCR association rates differing by HLA locus, highest for DRB1 and lowest for HLA-C.

As concerns this clone: What it binds is not known. The sample has other DNA sequences that encode this CDR3 too.

The PCR was carried out with 60 Vbeta primers and 13 Jbeta primers. Repertoires were generated with immunoSEQ multiplex PCR, while TCRdb's copy carries only in-frame clones and drops some. The sample includes about 120,000 clones, about 8.6% of them seen just once. Trimming removed 8 bases at V and 3 bases at J, with 5 bases between. This CDR3 spans 11 amino acids. The V gene's germline CDR1 is MNHNS and CDR2 SASEGT. The sample was PBMCs. This sequence joins TRBV6-1 and TRBJ2-1, with D hard to call. The sequence came from a woman aged 40-49 years in good health and CMV-seropositive. The CDR3 protein is CASGSYNEQFF. The CDR3 DNA follows: TGTGCCAGCGGCAGCTACAATGAGCAGTTCTTC.